What follows are 26 T cell receptor beta chains derived from one specimen sequenced in a study of shared clonotypes between healthy human individuals. Naive CD8 populations comprised CD45RO-negative cells positively selected for CCR7, excluding terminally differentiated effector memory CD45RA+ cells. Data came from immunoSEQ multiplex PCR; TCRdb stores just in-frame clones and leaves some out. This sample yields about 2 million clones, of which approximately 95% are seen a single time; around 1.1% belongs to the top ten. The material sequenced was naive CD8+ T cells sorted from blood. The receptor set was obtained from a man in his late teens or twenties in good health.

A remark on this clone: Other DNA sequences in the sample encode the same CDR3. The gene calls are TRBV4-1 and TRBJ2-7, with TRBD1 matching 8 bases. V lost 1 base to trimming and J lost 4 bases; unmatched junction nucleotides: 0. The germline gives CDR1 MGHRA, CDR2 YSYEKL. The CDR3 runs 13 residues. CDR3 in DNA: TGCGCCAGCAGCCAAGGGGACAGGTACGAGCAGTACTTC. Translating gives CASSQGDRYEQYF.

This clone occurred a few times. This chain uses TRBV6-6 with TRBJ2-1, with D possibly TRBD1 on 5 matching bases. The CDR3 is made up of 14 amino acids. Trimming pared 7 bases from V and 6 bases from J, leaving 16 bases between. Germline V lookup: CDR1 MNHNY, CDR2 SVGAGI (reference sequence). For the CDR3, the DNA is TGTGCCAGCAACAAAGGGGTGTTTTCCAATGAGCAGTTCTTC. Translated: CASNKGVFSNEQFF.

This chain links TRBV15 with TRBJ1-1; D possibly corresponds to TRBD1 (5 bases). Germline V CDR1 and CDR2: LNHNV, YYDKDF (reference sequence). V lost 1 base and J lost 0, with 15 bases in between. This CDR3 has 17 residues. Written as DNA, the CDR3 is TGTGCCACCAGCAGAGGGGCAGAGGGGACGCTGAACACTGAAGCTTTCTTT. This translates into CATSRGAEGTLNTEAFF.

This clone came up once. The chain recombines TRBV25-1 with TRBJ2-2, with a tentative D call TRBD1 (5 bases). Germline lookup yields CDR1 MGHDK and CDR2 SYGVNS. V lost 6 bases, J lost 6 bases, and 14 bases lay in between. The CDR3 has 14 residues. CDR3 in amino acids: CASSFDSQPGELFF. CDR3 nucleotides: TGTGCCAGCAGCTTCGACAGCCAGCCCGGGGAGCTGTTTTTT.

The chain has TRBV28 and TRBJ2-7, with D tentatively TRBD1 (6 bases). The germline CDR1 and CDR2 sequences are MDHEN and SYDVKM. The CDR3 consists of 14 residues. V was trimmed by 6 bases and J by 0 bases, leaving 12 bases between them. This CDR3 reads CASSVPGHSYEQYF. The DNA for the CDR3 is TGTGCCAGCAGCGTTCCGGGACACTCCTACGAGCAGTACTTC.

The chain joins TRBV25-1 to TRBJ2-3; D may be TRBD1 (6 bases). Per germline, CDR1 MGHDK and CDR2 SYGVNS. The CDR3 totals 18 residues. Trimming stripped 4 bases from V and 2 bases from J, with 22 bases between. CDR3 loop: CASSVQGQGYIDTDTQYF. The CDR3 DNA follows: TGTGCCAGCAGTGTACAGGGCCAGGGGTATATTGACACAGATACGCAGTATTTT.

The rearrangement joins TRBV19 to TRBJ2-1; TRBD2 might be the D (5 bases). Germline CDR1 and CDR2: LNHDA and SQIVND (reference sequence). The CDR3 length is 14 residues. Deletions cut 11 bases from V and 4 bases from J, with 18 bases between. This CDR3 reads CAVRRTPFYNEQFF. The CDR3, as DNA: TGTGCCGTCCGAAGGACTCCCTTTTACAATGAGCAGTTCTTC.

A single count supports this clone. This sample includes further DNA sequences coding for the same CDR3. The J gene is TRBJ1-6, the V gene TRBV27; 7 bases agree with TRBD1. V was clipped by 3 bases and J by 7 bases; unmatched bases: 3. The CDR3 is made up of 14 amino acids. Germline loops: CDR1 MNHEY, CDR2 SMNVEV (reference sequence). Written as DNA, the CDR3 is TGTGCCAGCAGTTTGTGGGACAGCAATTCACCCCTCCACTTT. This codes for CASSLWDSNSPLHF.

The J gene is TRBJ2-5, the V gene TRBV6-5; 8 bases are shared with TRBD1. Unmatched junction bases numbered 12, after V lost 7 bases and J lost 5 bases. The CDR3 is made up of 15 amino acids. Germline-derived CDR1 and CDR2 are MNHEY and SVGAGI. CDR3 sequence: CASNATDRVGETQYF. Here the CDR3 DNA reads TGTGCCAGCAACGCCACGGACAGGGTCGGTGAGACCCAGTACTTC.

This CDR3 reads CASSSGLNGDTQYF. The CDR3, as DNA: TGTGCCAGCAGTTCGGGACTCAATGGCGATACGCAGTATTTT. The chain links TRBV28 to TRBJ2-3, with D possibly matching TRBD2 (6 bases). This CDR3 has 14 amino acids. Trimming took 4 bases from V and 6 from J, leaving 14 bases between them. Germline V gives CDR1 MDHEN, CDR2 SYDVKM. The variable domain in full, with the rest retrieved from reference TRBV28 and TRBJ2-3, is DVKVTQSSRYLVKRTGEKVFLECVQDMDHENMFWYRQDPGLGLRLIYFSYDVKMKEKGDIPEGYSVSREKKERFSLILESASTNQTSMYLCASSSGLNGDTQYFGPGTRLTVL.

The J gene is TRBJ1-5, the V gene TRBV4-3; D may be TRBD1 (6 bases). Germline V gene lookup returns CDR1 LGHNA and CDR2 YSLEER. Between the trimmed V and J ends, which lost 5 bases and 4 bases, there was a span of 9 bases. CDR3 size: 13 residues. The CDR3 nucleotides are TGCGCCAGCAGCAAGGACAGTAATCAGCCCCAGCATTTT. Amino acids: CASSKDSNQPQHF.

CDR3 nucleotides: TGTGCCAGCAGCTTAGCCTTCGGAGGAGGGCCAGATACGCAGTATTTT. Translation: CASSLAFGGGPDTQYF. The chain joins TRBV7-6 to TRBJ2-3, with D maybe TRBD2 (6 bases). Germline V CDR1 and CDR2: SGHVS, FNYEAQ. The ends were cut back, 0 bases at V and 4 bases at J, with 14 bases in the middle. The length of the CDR3 is 16 residues.

A remark on this clone: Within the sample, other DNA sequences also encode this same CDR3. V is TRBV30 and J is TRBJ2-3; 7 bases match TRBD2. With V trimmed by 0 bases and J by 1 base, 4 bases remained unmatched. CDR3 length: 15 residues. Per germline, CDR1 GTSNPN and CDR2 SVGIG (reference sequence). CDR3 nucleotide sequence: TGTGCCTGGAGTGTACTCGCGGGGGGCACAGATACGCAGTATTTT. It is translated as CAWSVLAGGTDTQYF.

V is TRBV19 and J is TRBJ2-7; D not resolved. Trimming cost V 5 bases and J 4 bases, with 15 bases left between them. The germline gives CDR1 LNHDA, CDR2 SQIVND (reference sequence). This CDR3 is built from 14 residues. CDR3 amino acids: CASSSDSIHYEQYF. CDR3 sequence (DNA): TGTGCCAGTAGTTCCGACTCGATACATTACGAGCAGTACTTC.

The chain carries TRBV5-5 and TRBJ2-3, with TRBD2 matching over 14 bases. The germline gives CDR1 SGHKS, CDR2 YYEKEE (reference sequence). V lost 4 bases to trimming and J lost 1 base; unmatched junction nucleotides: 2. This CDR3 comprises 16 residues. The CDR3 DNA sequence: TGTGCCAGCAGCATGGGACTAGCGGGGGGCACAGATACGCAGTATTTT. It translates to CASSMGLAGGTDTQYF. Full variable domain (missing parts from reference TRBV5-5 and TRBJ2-3): DAGVTQSPTHLIKTRGQQVTLRCSPISGHKSVSWYQQVLGQGPQFIFQYYEKEERGRGNFPDRFSARQFPNYSSELNVNALLLGDSALYLCASSMGLAGGTDTQYFGPGTRLTVL.

V usage is TRBV27 and J usage is TRBJ2-7; D is ambiguous. CDR3 length: 16 amino acids. V shed 3 bases and J shed 2 bases, with 17 bases lying between them. The V gene's germline CDR1 is MNHEY and CDR2 SMNVEV (reference sequence). CDR3 in DNA: TGTGCCAGCAGTTTCAGTTTCGGAGAATTTGCCTACGAGCAGTACTTC. Its translation: CASSFSFGEFAYEQYF.

The genes are TRBV6-5 and TRBJ2-1, with 8 nucleotides matching TRBD2. After removal of 6 bases from V and 9 bases from J, the junction contained 10 bases not matched to a gene. Germline CDR1 MNHEY, CDR2 SVGAGI. The CDR3 length is 14 residues. The CDR3 DNA sequence: TGTGCCAGCAGGGCCACTAGCGGAGCTGTTGAGCAGTTCTTC. Its translation is CASRATSGAVEQFF.

The V and J genes are TRBV27 and TRBJ1-4; possible D gene TRBD1, 6 bases. Germline V gene lookup returns CDR1 MNHEY and CDR2 SMNVEV (reference sequence). Trimming pared 9 bases from V and 12 bases from J, leaving 20 bases between. This CDR3 has 13 amino acids. The CDR3 nucleotides read TGTGCCAGTAGGAGGGGGGCCCTGGGAGAACTGTTTTTT. This translates into CASRRGALGELFF.

The chain couples TRBV29-1 to TRBJ1-1; TRBD1 matches at 7 bases. Germline CDR1 SQVTM, CDR2 ANQGSEA. V dropped 6 bases and J dropped 9; count of bases not matched to a gene: 10. The CDR3 spans 12 residues. CDR3 bases: TGCAGCGTGACCCGGGACAGCACCAAAGCTTTCTTT. Its translation: CSVTRDSTKAFF.

J is TRBJ2-2 and V is TRBV29-1; TRBD1 agrees at 8 bases. J gave up 0 bases and V 6 bases, and 15 bases lay outside the gene matches. This CDR3 contains 18 residues. Looked up from germline, CDR1 is SQVTM and CDR2 is ANQGSEA. The CDR3 spells CSVAPRTGSPANTGELFF. Written as DNA, the CDR3 is TGCAGCGTCGCTCCCCGGACAGGGAGCCCCGCGAACACCGGGGAGCTGTTTTTT.

The V gene is TRBV4-1, the J gene TRBJ2-7, with TRBD1 matching over 10 bases. The ends lost 0 bases at V and 2 bases at J; junction bases unmatched: 4. The CDR3 has 16 residues. Germline V lookup: CDR1 MGHRA, CDR2 YSYEKL. CDR3 DNA sequence: TGCGCCAGCAGCCAAGATTCCGGGACAGGGGCCTACGAGCAGTACTTC. This gives the protein CASSQDSGTGAYEQYF.

The rearrangement uses TRBV28 and TRBJ1-3, with D possibly TRBD1 on 6 matching bases. Looked up from germline, CDR1 is MDHEN and CDR2 is SYDVKM. The ends were cut back, 5 bases at V and 0 bases at J, with 14 bases in the middle. This CDR3 is 16 amino acids long. CDR3 protein: CASSQRTEFSGNTIYF. CDR3 sequence (DNA): TGTGCCAGCAGTCAAAGGACAGAATTCTCTGGAAACACCATATATTTT.

The chain couples TRBV2 to TRBJ2-3; 7 bases fit TRBD1. Germline V gene sequence: CDR1 SNHLY, CDR2 FYNNEI. The CDR3 consists of 16 residues. V was pared by 7 bases and J by 2 bases, with 12 bases of the junction left unmatched. For the CDR3, the DNA is TGTGCCAGCAATAAGAGACGGGACAGTACCACAGATACGCAGTATTTT. This gives the protein CASNKRRDSTTDTQYF.

The V gene is TRBV6-6, the J gene TRBJ2-7, with D unclear. This CDR3 is built from 15 residues. Germline-derived CDR1 and CDR2 are MNHNY and SVGAGI (reference sequence). Trimming left V 0 bases short and J 5 bases short, with 14 bases between. The CDR3 sequence: CASSYSTGFVDEQYF. CDR3 nucleotides: TGTGCCAGCAGTTACTCGACCGGTTTCGTAGACGAGCAGTACTTC.

The rearrangement links TRBV5-1 to TRBJ2-2; the D is unclear. Germline CDR1 SGHRS, CDR2 YFSETQ. The germline V and J ends were trimmed by 3 bases and 1 base, with 10 bases remaining between them. The CDR3 has 15 amino acids. CDR3 region: CASSWTWGNTGELFF. DNA of the CDR3: TGCGCCAGCAGCTGGACGTGGGGGAACACCGGGGAGCTGTTTTTT.

The chain carries TRBV6-6 and TRBJ2-7; D is unclear. This CDR3 region has 15 residues. The V gene's germline CDR1 is MNHNY and CDR2 SVGAGI (reference sequence). With 2 bases removed from V and 2 bases from J, the gap between germline ends came to 13 bases. The CDR3 region has the DNA TGTGCCAGCAGTTACCCCTTGACGGCCCCCTACGAGCAGTACTTC. Protein sequence: CASSYPLTAPYEQYF.